Sequencing of this TCR beta chain was carried out in a study of beta chain features in type 1 diabetes (dated by TCRdb to the late 2010s). Regarding the complete study: Mean age, gender distribution, total cell number and subset yield did not differ between patients and healthy donors. Across all samples, 107,917,701 sorted cells were examined, and cell number per subset correlated strongly with RNA yield. The study compared the TCRB repertoires of sorted circulating CD4+ T cell subsets in recently diagnosed type 1 diabetes patients with those in matched healthy donors. Naive and central memory subsets were obtained from all 28 donors, but regulatory and stem cell-like memory subsets were isolated from only 8 patients and roughly eight healthy donors.

All of the isolated RNA was reverse transcribed with the High Capacity cDNA Reverse Transcription Kit, so expressed TCRB transcripts were sequenced. Naive, central memory and regulatory T cell samples underwent deep immunoSEQ sequencing, averaging approximately 3.5 million total reads per sample. After sorted cells were lysed in RLT buffer, RNA was extracted with DNase-treated RNeasy Micro or Mini kits, with the choice depending on cell number. Each cell subset was processed separately to prevent cross-contamination, with patient and healthy donor samples processed together. The immunoSEQ multiplex PCR was used to amplify TCRB sequences from cDNA, yielding 87-bp fragments that span the CDR3 region. The amplicons were sequenced using the Illumina HiSeq platform. In the source study's methods: PCR bias was computationally corrected using synthetic template baselines, reads within Hamming distance 2 were collapsed, and singletons that could not be merged were discarded. Reads were aligned against IMGT to assign V, D and J genes, CDR3 length and insertions or deletions at six rearrangement sites. Within each subset, clonotype counts were normalized to sorted cell number, and only after that were true diversity and Gini coefficients computed with the tcR R package. The overlap coefficient, calculated on TCRB nucleotide sequences, was used to quantify repertoire sharing. Out-of-frame TCRB sequences from naive cells were analyzed as a proxy for the pre-selection repertoire. Sourced from immuneACCESS, this table was stored by TCRdb with only in-frame sequences that have V and J called. A share of the clones is absent; for the studies checked, an unresolved V gene accounts for under half, and the remainder has no known explanation. V, J and clone size are taken as reported in that table, and D and trimming were inferred from the DNA itself. For this sample there are hundreds of thousands of clones; over 10% appear just once. The ten largest account for roughly 0.015% of the sample.

From the germline V gene, CDR1 is MGHRA and CDR2 is YSYEKL. Germline trimming amounts to 1 base on V and 5 bases on J, with 5 as the count of junction bases outside the gene matches. Including cysteine and phenylalanine, the CDR3 has 15 amino acids. Kept here is only the CDR3 DNA, which spans 45 bases and is read in frame from base 1. From each donor, a single peripheral blood sample of about 100 mL on average was drawn into heparinised tubes. Using a panel that included CD45RO, CCR7, CD25, CD127, CD95 and CD27, naive, central memory, regulatory and stem cell-like memory CD4+ T cells were sorted on a BD FACSAria II. A purity above 95% was achieved for all sorted populations. PBMCs were isolated right away by Lymphoprep density gradient centrifugation and were stained directly, without culture. Samples were stained and sorted in pairs, with one healthy donor and one patient per experiment, so that batch effects were minimized.

Only a few counts were recorded for this clone. What this receptor recognizes is not known. There are no base qualities to consult, and no much larger clone falls within one base. Beyond this particular receptor, the publication reports: In all four CD4+ subsets, TCRB CDR3 length was moderately but significantly shorter in type 1 diabetes patients. Only small numbers of individuals were included in the HLA sub-analyses, which left unresolved whether HLA type had any influence on TCRB rearrangement. PCR may preferentially amplify shorter templates, but because patient and control samples were amplified and corrected together, any resulting skew would affect both groups equally. At VDJ recombination sites, patients with type 1 diabetes made fewer insertions and deleted more nucleotides, a pattern implying thymic rearrangement abnormalities. Because cDNA rather than genomic DNA was sequenced, highly expressing activated cells could have been over-represented, although no difference in activation and CD3 levels was found between groups. Naive, central memory and regulatory TCRB repertoires appeared to be more alike among patients than among healthy donors.

Specimen: naive CD4+ T cells from blood. The meaning of the sample's cell subset or site label: true naive CD4+ T cells. The clonotype comes from a young man in good health. The chain was built from TRBV4-1 and TRBJ2-5; 9 nucleotides in the junction match TRBD2. The CDR3: CASSQGGTSRETQYF. The sequenced DNA: TGCGCCAGCAGCCAAGGGGGGACTAGCCGTGAGACCCAGTACTTC.